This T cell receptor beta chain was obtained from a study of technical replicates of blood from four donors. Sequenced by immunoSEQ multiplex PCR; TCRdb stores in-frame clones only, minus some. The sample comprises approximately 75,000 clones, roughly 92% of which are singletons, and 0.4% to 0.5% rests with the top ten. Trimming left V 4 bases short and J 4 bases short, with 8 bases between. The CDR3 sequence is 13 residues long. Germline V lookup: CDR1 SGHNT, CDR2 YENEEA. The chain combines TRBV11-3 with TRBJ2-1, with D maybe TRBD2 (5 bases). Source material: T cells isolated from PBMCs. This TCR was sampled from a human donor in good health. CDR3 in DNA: TGTGCCAGCAGCTACGGGATTTACAATGAGCAGTTCTTC. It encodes CASSYGIYNEQFF.